This entry is about one TCR beta chain. This clonotype was counted ten times or more. This receptor's antigen is unknown. No base quality information exists; no much larger clone differs at one position. This entry comes from a study of blood T cells in healthy people across ages (dated by TCRdb to about 2015). In terms of the full investigation: In model experiments, roughly one uniquely barcoded TCR beta cDNA molecule per two T cells was captured by template switching. Age-related changes in TCR beta repertoire diversity were measured in the study by deep sequencing normalized with unique cDNA molecular identifiers. The donors were split into four age groups: young (average roughly 15 years), middle-aged (roughly 40), aged (more than 55) and long-lived (more than 80). To avoid experimental bias, donors of different ages were spread randomly across the sequencing lanes. Two additional independent replicas of 1 million unique cDNA reads from the same blood draw were analyzed for two donors (one aged 18 to 30 and one aged 80 or older). Study-level results and caveats: Observed TCR beta diversity correlated strongly with the percentage of naive T cells measured by flow cytometry. Conclusive comparison of naive and antigen-experienced compartments was prevented by the profiling of bulk unsorted PBMCs. The long-lived group showed more naive CD4+ T cells, fewer expanded clones and increased TCR diversity than the aged group, suggesting age selection. Because the CMV infection status of the donors was unknown, age-related changes in expanded clonotypes may potentially have been confounded. As age increased, observed TCR beta diversity per million T cells dropped in a roughly linear way, and a significant reduction was already evident by age about 40. Total diversity estimates from one million sequenced T cells were considered lower bounds and underestimates.

Library preparation was by 5' RACE. TCRdb names Illumina HiSeq 2500 as the instrument used. A second roughly 6 to 12 cycle PCR used a sample-barcoded 5' primer and a J-beta primer mix. A unique molecular identifier was introduced onto each TCR beta cDNA molecule by a template-switch 5' adaptor carrying 12 random nucleotides. Each sample yielded at least 2.5 million CDR3-containing paired-end reads. First-strand cDNA was synthesized from all RNA with the Mint cDNA synthesis kit, primed by a TRBC-specific oligonucleotide. After uracil-DNA glycosylase treatment, a first 18-cycle PCR used universal primers M1SS and BC2_uni_R on all cDNA. The original methods were these. Normalization of each sample was performed by random selection of 1 million high-quality reads, each carrying a distinct molecular identifier. Reads with shared molecular identifiers were discarded instead of being binned into consensus sequences. CDR3 identification, clonotype clustering and error correction used MiTCR with a Q25 quality threshold and the strictest error-elimination algorithm. A nonparametric unseen species model using Euler transformation provided a lower-bound estimate of total TCR beta diversity. Using fastp at Q25 and MiXCR, TCRdb reprocessed the public reads and kept productive beta chains. Each record represents a unique CDR3 protein, reported with the most common genes and DNA among its rows. Clone size and V and J calls follow TCRdb, not the original study. Here the sample has about 1,600,000 distinct CDR3 sequences; around 42% occur a single time. In total, the top ten clones hold under 8% of the sample.

Systemically healthy Caucasian individuals from Russia, 35 to 50 in total and aged roughly 6 to 100 years, were included as donors. Around 9.7 milliliters of peripheral blood were collected from each donor into EDTA-treated Vacutainer tubes. Ficoll-Paque density-gradient centrifugation was used to isolate PBMCs, with at least 6 million per sample. Total RNA, at least 5.5 micrograms per sample, was extracted from PBMCs with Trizol reagent. For every donor, an aliquot of PBMCs went through flow cytometry to measure the percentages of naive CD45RAhigh/CD27high T cells. CDR1 and CDR2 (SQVTM, ANQGSEA) derive from the germline V gene. V and J are trimmed by 3 bases and 0 bases, and the gene matches miss 3 bases of the junction. The CDR3, cysteine through phenylalanine, is 14 amino acids long. The kept DNA is CDR3 alone, 42 bases in frame from the first base.

The sequence links TRBV29-1 to TRBJ2-5; TRBD2 aligns with 8 central bases. The source material was blood. This TCR came from a woman aged 18-29 years in good health. The CDR3 region has the sequence CSVDGGGYQETQYF. The DNA sequence reads TGCAGCGTTGACGGCGGGGGGTACCAAGAGACCCAGTACTTC.